A selection of T cell receptor beta chains follows, all from one sample in a study of Ad26.COV2.S vaccination and SARS-CoV-2 variants. Repertoires were generated with immunoSEQ multiplex PCR, while TCRdb's copy carries only in-frame clones and drops some. The sample gives about 390,000 clones, 92% of which show up once; more than 1.5% is in the top ten. Here the sequenced sample was peripheral blood, taken in a trial of Ad26.COV2.S vaccine versus placebo. The receptors originated from a person between 18 and 65 years old who received the Ad26.COV2.S COVID-19 vaccine or a placebo. The CDR3 runs from the conserved cysteine through the conserved F or W. A D gene is named only where the DNA matches it firmly. Size is stated for part of the rows, as once, few or many counts, or as a class when the clone is expanded.

CDR3: CASSSPGVGATNEKLFF; DNA: TGTGCCAGCAGCTCCCCAGGTGTCGGAGCAACTAATGAAAAACTGTTTTTT; size: once; length: 17; J: TRBJ1-4; D: .; V: TRBV27
CDR3: CASGPSPSGGQETQYF; DNA: TGCGCCAGCGGACCGTCCCCTAGCGGGGGACAAGAGACCCAGTACTTC; size: .; length: 16; J: TRBJ2-5; D: TRBD2; V: TRBV5-1
CDR3: CASSLGTGKNYEQYF; DNA: TGTGCCAGCAGTCTGGGGACAGGGAAAAACTACGAGCAGTACTTC; size: once; length: 15; J: TRBJ2-7; D: TRBD1; V: TRBV27
CDR3: CASSQDHYNEQFF; DNA: TGTGCCAGCAGCCAAGATCACTACAATGAGCAGTTCTTC; size: .; length: 13; J: TRBJ2-1; D: .; V: TRBV14
CDR3: CASSWVGRGPDTEAFF; DNA: TGTGCCAGCAGTTGGGTAGGCAGGGGCCCCGACACTGAAGCTTTCTTT; size: .; length: 16; J: TRBJ1-1; D: .; V: TRBV6-2/TRBV6-3
CDR3: CASNDRGPGTLVSGANVLTF; DNA: TGTGCCAGCAACGATAGGGGGCCCGGGACTCTAGTCTCTGGGGCCAACGTCCTGACTTTC; size: .; length: 20; J: TRBJ2-6; D: .; V: TRBV14
CDR3: CASSAQGLDTGELFF; DNA: TGTGCCAGCAGTGCCCAGGGATTGGACACCGGGGAGCTGTTTTTT; size: .; length: 15; J: TRBJ2-2; D: .; V: TRBV2
CDR3: CATSGGTSGAYTDTQYF; DNA: TGTGCCACCAGTGGAGGGACTAGCGGGGCATACACAGATACGCAGTATTTT; size: .; length: 17; J: TRBJ2-3; D: TRBD2; V: TRBV24-1
CDR3: CASSSGLAGTSTDTQYF; DNA: TGTGCCAGCAGCTCCGGACTAGCGGGGACTAGCACAGATACGCAGTATTTT; size: .; length: 17; J: TRBJ2-3; D: TRBD2; V: TRBV7-9
CDR3: CASSEARLARGTQYF; DNA: TGTGCCAGCAGTGAAGCGCGACTAGCTCGGGGTACGCAGTATTTT; size: .; length: 15; J: TRBJ2-3; D: TRBD2; V: TRBV6-1
CDR3: CASSLWGDRQETQYF; DNA: TGCGCCAGCAGCTTGTGGGGGGACAGACAAGAGACCCAGTACTTC; size: .; length: 15; J: TRBJ2-5; D: .; V: TRBV5-1
CDR3: CASSFGSTQRTDTQYF; DNA: TGTGCCAGCAGCTTCGGGAGTACTCAGCGCACAGATACGCAGTATTTT; size: .; length: 16; J: TRBJ2-3; D: .; V: TRBV7-8
CDR3: CASSRGLFGNTIYF; DNA: TGTGCCAGTAGCAGGGGGCTATTCGGAAACACCATATATTTT; size: .; length: 14; J: TRBJ1-3; D: TRBD1; V: TRBV19
CDR3: CASSRTYNEQFF; DNA: TGTGCCAGCAGCCGTACCTACAATGAGCAGTTCTTC; size: .; length: 12; J: TRBJ2-1; D: .; V: TRBV7-9
CDR3: CASSPDRGLEETQYF; DNA: TGTGCCAGCAGCCCGGACAGGGGGTTAGAAGAGACCCAGTACTTC; size: few; length: 15; J: TRBJ2-5; D: TRBD1; V: TRBV5-6
CDR3: CASSLTSGGFRDTQYF; DNA: TGTGCCAGCAGCTTAACTAGCGGGGGGTTCCGCGATACGCAGTATTTT; size: .; length: 16; J: TRBJ2-3; D: TRBD2; V: TRBV7-2
CDR3: CASSFGGVGAYEQYF; DNA: TGCGCCAGCAGCTTTGGCGGGGTAGGGGCCTACGAGCAGTACTTC; size: .; length: 15; J: TRBJ2-7; D: .; V: TRBV5-1
CDR3: CASSSPVARGAYEQYF; DNA: TGTGCCAGCAGCTCCCCGGTTGCGCGGGGGGCCTACGAGCAGTACTTC; size: once; length: 16; J: TRBJ2-7; D: TRBD2; V: TRBV7-2
CDR3: CASSRGTPDYGYTF; DNA: TGCGCCAGCAGCCGCGGGACACCCGACTATGGCTACACCTTC; size: .; length: 14; J: TRBJ1-2; D: .; V: TRBV4-3
CDR3: CASRLEETQYF; DNA: TGTGCCAGCAGGTTGGAAGAGACCCAGTACTTC; size: .; length: 11; J: TRBJ2-5; D: .; V: TRBV7-9
CDR3: CASSLVGGSETQYF; DNA: TGTGCCAGCAGCTTAGTCGGGGGGTCAGAGACCCAGTACTTC; size: .; length: 14; J: TRBJ2-5; D: TRBD2; V: TRBV7-9
CDR3: CSASSSPPKETQYF; DNA: TGCAGTGCTAGTAGCAGTCCGCCAAAAGAGACCCAGTACTTC; size: .; length: 14; J: TRBJ2-5; D: .; V: TRBV20-1
CDR3: CASSSSPALAREQYF; DNA: TGTGCCAGCAGCTCTTCCCCCGCCCTTGCGAGGGAGCAGTACTTC; size: .; length: 15; J: TRBJ2-7; D: .; V: TRBV11-2
CDR3: CASSSGQGANLGNQPQHF; DNA: TGTGCCAGCTCATCCGGACAGGGGGCGAATCTTGGCAATCAGCCCCAGCATTTT; size: .; length: 18; J: TRBJ1-5; D: TRBD1; V: TRBV18
CDR3: CASIATSGAKNIQYF; DNA: TGTGCCAGTATCGCAACGTCAGGGGCCAAAAACATTCAGTACTTC; size: .; length: 15; J: TRBJ2-4; D: .; V: TRBV19
CDR3: CASSFGTGNYGYTF; DNA: TGTGCCAGCAGCTTTGGGACAGGGAACTATGGCTACACCTTC; size: .; length: 14; J: TRBJ1-2; D: TRBD1; V: TRBV11-2
CDR3: CASSRGGTGKYEQYF; DNA: TGTGCCAGCAGTCGTGGGGGGACAGGTAAGTACGAGCAGTACTTC; size: once; length: 15; J: TRBJ2-7; D: TRBD1; V: TRBV3-1/TRBV3-2
CDR3: CASSLGSSYLYGYTF; DNA: TGCGCCAGCAGCTTAGGGTCTTCCTACCTTTATGGCTACACCTTC; size: .; length: 15; J: TRBJ1-2; D: .; V: TRBV5-1
CDR3: CASSFITGLGVMNTEAFF; DNA: TGTGCCAGCAGTTTTATTACGGGTTTGGGGGTAATGAACACTGAAGCTTTCTTT; size: once; length: 18; J: TRBJ1-1; D: .; V: TRBV28
CDR3: CASSLGGGGSRETQYF; DNA: TGTGCCAGCAGCTTGGGGGGCGGGGGATCTAGAGAGACCCAGTACTTC; size: .; length: 16; J: TRBJ2-5; D: TRBD2; V: TRBV5-4
CDR3: CASSLGYLGTDTQYF; DNA: TGTGCCAGCAGCTTAGGCTATCTCGGCACAGATACGCAGTATTTT; size: .; length: 15; J: TRBJ2-3; D: .; V: TRBV7-6
CDR3: CASSLLAGQGNNEQFF; DNA: TGTGCCAGCAGCTTGCTGGCGGGACAGGGTAACAATGAGCAGTTCTTC; size: .; length: 16; J: TRBJ2-1; D: TRBD1; V: TRBV7-8
CDR3: CASSLDRGGIEQYF; DNA: TGTGCCAGCAGCTTAGATAGAGGGGGAATCGAGCAGTACTTC; size: .; length: 14; J: TRBJ2-7; D: .; V: TRBV11-2
CDR3: CASSGLAGGLGDTQYF; DNA: TGCGCCAGCAGTGGGTTAGCGGGGGGGCTGGGAGATACGCAGTATTTT; size: .; length: 16; J: TRBJ2-3; D: TRBD2; V: TRBV10-2
CDR3: CASSRTNRGPPYEQYF; DNA: TGTGCCAGCAGCCGAACAAATCGGGGGCCTCCCTACGAGCAGTACTTC; size: .; length: 16; J: TRBJ2-7; D: .; V: TRBV14
CDR3: CTKLAEYQETQYF; DNA: TGTACCAAATTGGCGGAGTACCAAGAGACCCAGTACTTC; size: .; length: 13; J: TRBJ2-5; D: .; V: TRBV30
CDR3: CASSDGGNTGELFF; DNA: TGTGCCAGCTCAGACGGGGGGAACACCGGGGAGCTGTTTTTT; size: .; length: 14; J: TRBJ2-2; D: .; V: TRBV18
CDR3: CASSLGQGDTGELFF; DNA: TGCGCCAGCAGCTTGGGGCAGGGAGATACCGGGGAGCTGTTTTTT; size: many; length: 15; J: TRBJ2-2; D: .; V: TRBV5-1
CDR3: CASSPQGWRFQETQYF; DNA: TGTGCCAGCAGCCCCCAAGGGTGGCGCTTCCAAGAGACCCAGTACTTC; size: .; length: 16; J: TRBJ2-5; D: .; V: TRBV9
CDR3: CASSFLDRDFDYGYTF; DNA: TGTGCCAGCAGTTTCCTGGACAGAGATTTTGACTATGGCTACACCTTC; size: .; length: 16; J: TRBJ1-2; D: .; V: TRBV28
CDR3: CASSLGVGNQPQHF; DNA: TGTGCCAGCAGTTTAGGGGTAGGCAATCAGCCCCAGCATTTT; size: .; length: 14; J: TRBJ1-5; D: .; V: TRBV28
CDR3: CASSQDLVLGENTEAFF; DNA: TGTGCCAGCAGCCAAGATCTAGTTCTGGGGGAGAACACTGAAGCTTTCTTT; size: .; length: 17; J: TRBJ1-1; D: .; V: TRBV3-1/TRBV3-2
CDR3: CASSPTGGDEQYF; DNA: TGTGCCAGCAGCCCTACAGGGGGCGACGAGCAGTACTTC; size: .; length: 13; J: TRBJ2-7; D: TRBD1; V: TRBV12-3/TRBV12-4
CDR3: CASSQEGGVRNTEAFF; DNA: TGCGCCAGCAGCCAAGAGGGAGGTGTCAGGAACACTGAAGCTTTCTTT; size: .; length: 16; J: TRBJ1-1; D: .; V: TRBV4-1
CDR3: CASSRTAYEQYF; DNA: TGCGCCAGCAGCCGGACAGCTTACGAGCAGTACTTC; size: .; length: 12; J: TRBJ2-7; D: .; V: TRBV5-1
CDR3: CASSLSAEPSYNSPLHF; DNA: TGTGCCAGCAGTTTATCGGCGGAGCCCTCCTATAATTCACCCCTCCACTTT; size: .; length: 17; J: TRBJ1-6; D: .; V: TRBV27
CDR3: CASSEQGAGLYQPQHF; DNA: TGTGCCAGCAGTGAACAAGGGGCAGGGTTATACCAGCCCCAGCATTTT; size: .; length: 16; J: TRBJ1-5; D: .; V: TRBV6-1
CDR3: CASSSRYSTGTGEVYGNTIYF; DNA: TGTGCCAGCAGTTCCCGATACTCTACCGGGACAGGAGAAGTATATGGAAACACCATATATTTT; size: .; length: 21; J: TRBJ1-3; D: TRBD1; V: TRBV27
CDR3: CASSMDGGFNTEAFF; DNA: TGTGCCAGTAGTATGGACGGGGGATTCAACACTGAAGCTTTCTTT; size: .; length: 15; J: TRBJ1-1; D: .; V: TRBV19
CDR3: CATSRDKGARYGYTF; DNA: TGTGCCACCAGCAGAGATAAGGGGGCGAGATATGGCTACACCTTC; size: .; length: 15; J: TRBJ1-2; D: TRBD1; V: TRBV15
CDR3: CAWSQKTWGIQETQYF; DNA: TGTGCCTGGAGCCAAAAAACCTGGGGTATCCAAGAGACCCAGTACTTC; size: few; length: 16; J: TRBJ2-5; D: .; V: TRBV30
CDR3: CASSKGLAGAASTDTQYF; DNA: TGCGCCAGCAGCAAAGGACTAGCGGGGGCCGCTAGCACAGATACGCAGTATTTT; size: .; length: 18; J: TRBJ2-3; D: TRBD2; V: TRBV5-1
CDR3: CASSATGEVWTGELFF; DNA: TGTGCCAGCAGCGCGACAGGGGAGGTTTGGACCGGGGAGCTGTTTTTT; size: .; length: 16; J: TRBJ2-2; D: TRBD1; V: TRBV9
CDR3: CASSLMLALHYEQYF; DNA: TGTGCCAGCAGCTTAATGCTGGCCCTACACTACGAGCAGTACTTC; size: .; length: 15; J: TRBJ2-7; D: .; V: TRBV7-8
CDR3: CASSLGGTPYEQYF; DNA: TGTGCCAGCAGCTTAGGGGGGACACCCTACGAGCAGTACTTC; size: .; length: 14; J: TRBJ2-7; D: .; V: TRBV7-9
CDR3: CASSDAGTGPYEQYF; DNA: TGTGCCAGCAGTGACGCCGGGACAGGACCCTACGAGCAGTACTTC; size: .; length: 15; J: TRBJ2-7; D: TRBD1; V: TRBV6-1
CDR3: CASSGGTYGNTIYF; DNA: TGTGCCAGCAGCGGGGGGACGTATGGAAACACCATATATTTT; size: .; length: 14; J: TRBJ1-3; D: .; V: TRBV9
CDR3: CATGTGSREDEQYF; DNA: TGTGCCACCGGGACAGGGAGTAGAGAGGACGAGCAGTACTTC; size: .; length: 14; J: TRBJ2-7; D: TRBD1; V: TRBV7-9
CDR3: CASRGQGLNEKLFF; DNA: TGTGCCAGCAGGGGACAGGGCTTAAATGAAAAACTGTTTTTT; size: .; length: 14; J: TRBJ1-4; D: TRBD1; V: TRBV2